This T cell receptor (beta chain) originates from a study of blood T cell repertoires in COVID-19. For the study at large: T cells, B-cell-depleted T cells, or PBMCs supplied cDNA or gDNA.

Produced via immunoSEQ multiplex PCR; TCRdb's table is partial and in-frame only. In the table there are more than 150,000 clones, 90% to 95% of which are singletons. V was pared by 5 bases and J by 2 bases, with 16 bases between. This CDR3 region has 16 residues. CDR1 is SEHNR and CDR2 is FQNEAQ in the germline V gene (reference sequence). V usage is TRBV7-9 and J usage is TRBJ2-1, with D possibly TRBD2 on 6 matching bases. Sequenced input: peripheral blood. This TCR came from a man aged 45-65 years with acute or convalescent COVID-19. CDR3 sequence: CASSLRAGSAYNEQFF. The CDR3 nucleotides read TGTGCCAGCAGCCTCAGGGCGGGGTCTGCCTACAATGAGCAGTTCTTC.